Shown below are 18 T cell receptor beta chains from a single sample sequenced in a study of cytomegalovirus exposure and HLA in healthy donors. PCR was performed using 60 Vbeta and 13 Jbeta primers. Some clones are missing from TCRdb's copy, which holds only in-frame ones; the method was immunoSEQ multiplex PCR. The sample totals fewer than 200,000 clones. Sequenced sample: PBMCs. The receptors derive from a woman aged 60-75 years in good health and CMV-seronegative.

This chain joins TRBV30 and TRBJ2-7, with no clear D. The CDR3 has 11 amino acids. CDR1 and CDR2 (germline): GTSNPN, SVGIG (reference sequence). Deletions cut 1 base from V and 3 bases from J, with 4 bases between. Written as DNA, the CDR3 is TGTGCCTGGAGTGCAGGCTACGAGCAGTACTTC. This encodes CAWSAGYEQYF.

V usage is TRBV7-9 and J usage is TRBJ1-1, with D unclear. CDR1 SEHNR and CDR2 FQNEAQ come from the germline V gene (reference sequence). This CDR3 has 14 residues. Trimming pared 2 bases from V and 0 bases from J, leaving 7 bases between. The CDR3 DNA is TGTGCCAGCAGCTTAAGGCAGGTGAACACTGAAGCTTTCTTT. Protein: CASSLRQVNTEAFF.

The chain employs TRBV19 and TRBJ1-2; the match to TRBD1 covers 7 bases. V lost 3 bases to trimming and J lost 6 bases; unmatched junction nucleotides: 10. The CDR3 sequence is 15 residues long. CDR1 LNHDA and CDR2 SQIVND come from the germline V gene (reference sequence). Here the CDR3 DNA reads TGTGCCAGTAGTATCCCGGGACAGTATCAGGATGGCTACACCTTC. It translates to CASSIPGQYQDGYTF.

The chain joins TRBV2 to TRBJ2-3, with a possible D match to TRBD2 (5 bases). V was pared by 3 bases and J by 8 bases, with 15 bases between. The CDR3 loop spans 14 amino acids. Germline V lookup: CDR1 SNHLY, CDR2 FYNNEI. This CDR3 reads CASSEIGDDVTQYF. CDR3 DNA sequence: TGTGCCAGCAGTGAGATCGGGGATGATGTTACGCAGTATTTT.

The chain combines TRBV9 with TRBJ1-1; 7 nucleotides line up with TRBD1. Trimming at V came to 0 bases and at J to 1 base, leaving 6 bases not matched to a gene. This CDR3 comprises 16 residues. Germline assignment: CDR1 SGDLS and CDR2 YYNGEE. The CDR3 DNA sequence: TGTGCCAGCAGCGTAGGCCTAGGGGGCACGAACACTGAAGCTTTCTTT. Translated: CASSVGLGGTNTEAFF.

The chain employs TRBV4-2 and TRBJ2-2, with D maybe TRBD2 (5 bases). The V end was cut by 4 bases, the J end by 6 bases, with 18 bases between. The CDR3 loop spans 16 amino acids. From germline, CDR1 is LGHNA and CDR2 YNFKEQ. CDR3 sequence reads: CASSRPSGIGSGELFF. As DNA, the CDR3 is TGTGCCAGCAGCCGCCCATCGGGGATTGGCTCCGGGGAGCTGTTTTTT.

This sequence joins TRBV7-2 and TRBJ2-7; perhaps TRBD2 as D (6 bases). The CDR3 consists of 15 residues. Germline lookup yields CDR1 SGHTA and CDR2 FQGNSA. V lost 2 bases and J 1 base, leaving 12 bases between the germline ends. CDR3 bases: TGTGCCAGCAGCTTAAACCCCGGGGGTTCCTACGAGCAGTACTTC. Translation gives CASSLNPGGSYEQYF.

V gene TRBV4-1 combines with J gene TRBJ2-7, with TRBD2 matching over 7 bases. With V trimmed by 3 bases and J by 2 bases, 7 bases remained unmatched. The CDR3 runs 15 residues. The germline gives CDR1 MGHRA, CDR2 YSYEKL. CDR3: CASSQAGGSTYEQYF. DNA of the CDR3: TGCGCCAGCAGCCAGGCCGGGGGGTCTACCTACGAGCAGTACTTC.

This chain links TRBV5-4 with TRBJ2-4, with 8 bases that match TRBD1. Per the germline V gene, CDR1 is SGHNT and CDR2 is YYREEE (reference sequence). V lost 4 bases and J lost 8; bases outside the gene matches: 8. The CDR3 length is 14 residues. The CDR3 loop reads CASSATGGQDIQYF. The CDR3 DNA reads TGTGCCAGCAGCGCCACAGGGGGTCAGGACATTCAGTACTTC.

The chain joins TRBV7-2 to TRBJ2-1; possibly TRBD2 for D (5 bases). Germline values: CDR1 SGHTA, CDR2 FQGNSA. Trimming shortened V by 0 bases and J by 3 bases, and 9 bases separated the two germline ends. This CDR3 has 15 residues. The DNA for the CDR3 is TGTGCCAGCAGCTTAGCGGTGACTAACTACAATGAGCAGTTCTTC. Translating it yields CASSLAVTNYNEQFF.

The genes are TRBV7-3 and TRBJ2-1, with a weak D call TRBD1 (6 bases). Trimming shortened V by 5 bases and J by 0 bases, and 8 bases separated the two germline ends. CDR1 is SGHTA, CDR2 FQGTGA, per germline. This CDR3 comprises 14 residues. The CDR3 sequence is CASSTQGSYNEQFF. The CDR3 nucleotides read TGTGCCAGCAGCACACAGGGCTCCTACAATGAGCAGTTCTTC.

J is TRBJ2-3 and V is TRBV2, with a tentative D call TRBD1 (6 bases). V dropped 3 bases and J dropped 4 bases, with 8 bases sitting between them. The CDR3 consists of 13 residues. CDR1 and CDR2 (germline): SNHLY, FYNNEI. The CDR3: CASSDEGADTQYF. For the CDR3, the DNA is TGTGCCAGCAGTGACGAGGGGGCAGATACGCAGTATTTT.

About this clone itself: Within the sample, other DNA sequences also encode this same CDR3. This chain joins TRBV7-3 and TRBJ2-3; a possible D gene is TRBD2 (6 bases). V dropped 1 base and J dropped 2 bases, with 7 bases sitting between them. The CDR3 covers 14 residues. The germline V gene has CDR1 SGHTA and CDR2 FQGTGA. This CDR3 is CASSLSGNTDTQYF. For the CDR3, the DNA is TGTGCCAGCAGCTTAAGCGGGAACACAGATACGCAGTATTTT.

The J gene is TRBJ1-2, the V gene TRBV5-4, with D possibly being TRBD1 (5 bases). Germline V gives CDR1 SGHNT, CDR2 YYREEE (reference sequence). The CDR3 spans 13 residues. Trimming took off 6 bases at V and 0 bases at J, with 9 bases between the two ends. CDR3 region: CASKTESNYGYTF. The CDR3 DNA reads as TGTGCCAGCAAGACAGAATCTAACTATGGCTACACCTTC.

V and J are TRBV6-5 and TRBJ2-5, with D possibly TRBD1 on 6 matching bases. V shed 0 bases and J shed 2 bases, with 13 bases lying between them. This CDR3 is 16 amino acids long. Germline V gene data show CDR1 as MNHEY and CDR2 as SVGAGI. CDR3 residues: CASSYSIEGEQETQYF. The CDR3 coding sequence is TGTGCCAGCAGTTACTCGATTGAGGGGGAACAAGAGACCCAGTACTTC.

V and J are TRBV6-1 and TRBJ2-2; 10 bases agree with TRBD1. CDR3 length: 15 amino acids. V lost 4 bases and J lost 4; bases outside the gene matches: 3. Per germline, CDR1 MNHNS and CDR2 SASEGT. The CDR3 DNA is TGTGCCAGCAGTGGTAGACAGGGGGCCACCGGGGAGCTGTTTTTT. This encodes CASSGRQGATGELFF.

The V and J genes are TRBV7-2 and TRBJ2-1; the match to TRBD2 covers 11 bases. The germline V gene has CDR1 SGHTA and CDR2 FQGNSA. J gave up 7 bases and V 6 bases, and 5 bases lay outside the gene matches. This CDR3 spans 14 amino acids. The CDR3, as DNA: TGTGCCAGCAGGTCTAGCGGGGGGTATAATGAGCAGTTCTTC. Translation: CASRSSGGYNEQFF. The full variable domain, its missing parts supplied by reference TRBV7-2 and TRBJ2-1, is GAGVSQSPSNKVTEKGKDVELRCDPISGHTALYWYRQSLGQGLEFLIYFQGNSAPDKSGLPSDRFSAERTGGSVSTLTIQRTQQEDSAVYLCASRSSGGYNEQFFGPGTRLTVL.

This CDR3 is CASSLSSSGSIGELFF. The CDR3 nucleotides read TGCGCCAGCAGCTTGAGTTCCAGCGGGAGCATCGGGGAGCTGTTTTTT. This sequence joins TRBV5-1 and TRBJ2-2, with TRBD2 matching over 8 bases. Trimming cost V 1 base and J 7 bases; bases outside gene matches: 9. Germline V gene lookup returns CDR1 SGHRS and CDR2 YFSETQ. The CDR3 length is 16 residues. The full variable domain, completed using reference TRBV5-1 and TRBJ2-2, is KAGVTQTPRYLIKTRGQQVTLSCSPISGHRSVSWYQQTPGQGLQFLFEYFSETQRNKGNFPGRFSGRQFSNSRSEMNVSTLELGDSALYLCASSLSSSGSIGELFFGEGSRLTVL.